The rows below give T cell receptor beta chains drawn from one sample of a study of cytomegalovirus exposure and HLA in healthy donors. Libraries were prepared by immunoSEQ multiplex PCR; TCRdb keeps only in-frame clonotypes and omits some of them. Found here are roughly 130,000 clones, approximately 79% of them singletons; the top ten hold roughly 4%. Specimen: PBMCs. These receptors were collected from a man aged 18 to 35 in good health and CMV-seropositive. CDR3s include the opening cysteine and the closing phenylalanine or tryptophan. Fields, in order: J gene, clone size, D gene, V gene, CDR3 protein, CDR3 DNA. The D gene is left open where the match is weak. A row's size may be missing; if present it is once, few, many or a size class.

TRBJ2-7 | few | - | TRBV12-2 | CASRHIQQASYEQYF | TGTGCAAGTCGCCACATACAGCAAGCATCCTACGAGCAGTACTTC
TRBJ2-5 | once | TRBD1 | TRBV16 | CASSQSFLGQGEKTQYF | TGTGCCAGCAGCCAATCGTTTCTAGGACAGGGGGAAAAGACCCAGTACTTC
TRBJ1-1 | - | - | TRBV2 | CASSVAGANTEAFF | TGTGCCAGCAGTGTAGCAGGGGCGAACACTGAAGCTTTCTTT
TRBJ1-5 | - | TRBD1 | TRBV19 | CASRGTGGISNQPQHF | TGTGCCAGTAGGGGAACAGGGGGCATTAGCAATCAGCCCCAGCATTTT
TRBJ2-3 | - | - | TRBV9 | CASSVAEGTDTQYF | TGTGCCAGCAGCGTAGCGGAGGGTACAGATACGCAGTATTTT
TRBJ1-2 | few | - | TRBV10-2 | CASSEVRGIRYTF | TGCGCCAGCAGTGAGGTCAGGGGAATTCGCTACACCTTC
TRBJ1-4 | - | TRBD1 | TRBV28 | CASTEGDRGLEKLFF | TGTGCCAGCACCGAGGGGGACAGGGGTTTGGAAAAACTGTTTTTT
TRBJ1-1 | - | - | TRBV2 | CASKIGGGTEAFF | TGTGCCAGCAAGATTGGAGGTGGCACTGAAGCTTTCTTT
TRBJ2-2 | few | TRBD2 | TRBV27 | CASRGTSGGTGELFF | TGTGCCAGCAGGGGGACTAGCGGGGGTACCGGGGAGCTGTTTTTT
TRBJ2-7 | few | - | TRBV28 | CASSLVGRGDEQYF | TGTGCCAGCAGTTTAGTCGGCAGGGGAGACGAGCAGTACTTC